This T cell receptor beta chain was obtained from a study of T cell changes during pregnancy in multiple sclerosis. Here immunoSEQ multiplex PCR was the method, and the copy in TCRdb shows in-frame clones only, minus some. The table records 75,000 to 100,000 clones, 92% of them present only once. This specimen consisted of peripheral blood, obtained after pregnancy. The TCR sequence derives from a female donor in good health, enrolled as a control in a pregnancy study.

CDR3 coding DNA: TGTGCCAGTAGTATCAGGGGCTCTGAAGCTTTCTTT. Its translation is CASSIRGSEAFF. The J gene is TRBJ1-1, the V gene TRBV19; D possibly corresponds to TRBD1 (6 bases). Trimming pared 3 bases from V and 6 bases from J, leaving 8 bases between. CDR1 and CDR2 (germline): LNHDA, SQIVND (reference sequence). The CDR3 has 12 amino acids.